Below, 5 T cell receptor beta chains from the same sample are listed, as sequenced in a study of blood T cells in healthy people across ages. A second PCR, run for roughly 7 to 11 cycles, used a sample-barcoded 5' primer plus a J-beta primer mix. TCRdb independently ran MiXCR on the 5' RACE reads; one entry per CDR3 protein. The sample includes about a million distinct CDR3 sequences, roughly half seen only once; the top ten take over 20%. Specimen: blood. The receptors here all came from a woman aged 60-70 years in good health.

The gene calls are TRBV7-2 and TRBJ2-7; the D gene is possibly TRBD1 (6 bases). This CDR3 contains 15 residues. Germline V lookup: CDR1 SGHTA, CDR2 FQGNSA. The V gene lost 5 bases and the J gene lost 7 bases, with 21 bases spanning the gap. CDR3 in DNA: TGTGCCAGCAGCCCACCAGAGGGACACCGCTCGGAGCAGTACTTC. Its translation: CASSPPEGHRSEQYF. Full variable domain (missing parts from reference TRBV7-2 and TRBJ2-7): GAGVSQSPSNKVTEKGKDVELRCDPISGHTALYWYRQSLGQGLEFLIYFQGNSAPDKSGLPSDRFSAERTGGSVSTLTIQRTQQEDSAVYLCASSPPEGHRSEQYFGPGTRLTVT.

The DNA for the CDR3 is TGCGCCAGCAGCCGCCTCGGGGCACCTCTAGGCGAGCAGTACTTC. It specifies CASSRLGAPLGEQYF. The rearrangement joins TRBV4-1 to TRBJ2-7; D is possibly TRBD1 or TRBD2 (5 bases each). This CDR3 contains 15 residues. Germline lookup yields CDR1 MGHRA and CDR2 YSYEKL. The ends were cut back, 4 bases at V and 6 bases at J, with 19 bases in the middle.

The genes are TRBV28 and TRBJ2-5; D possibly uses TRBD1 or TRBD2 (6 bases each). The V end was cut by 6 bases, the J end by 2 bases, with 16 bases between. CDR3 length: 15 amino acids. In germline, CDR1 is MDHEN, CDR2 SYDVKM. The CDR3 bases are TGTGCCAGCAGACTACAGGGAGGCGTACAAGAGACCCAGTACTTC. Protein sequence: CASRLQGGVQETQYF.

V is TRBV7-2 and J is TRBJ2-3; D possibly corresponds to TRBD2 (6 bases). This CDR3 spans 16 amino acids. The germline V gene has CDR1 SGHTA and CDR2 FQGNSA. Trimming took 5 bases from V and 0 from J, leaving 15 bases between them. CDR3 sequence: CASSTNLAPSTDTQYF. Here the CDR3 DNA reads TGTGCCAGCAGCACAAATCTAGCGCCCAGCACAGATACGCAGTATTTT.

The rearrangement joins TRBV6-2 or TRBV6-3 to TRBJ2-1, with TRBD2 matching 13 bases. With 6 bases clipped from V and 7 bases from J, the junction kept 15 bases outside the gene matches. The CDR3 length is 18 residues. Germline V gene sequence: CDR1 MNHEY, CDR2 SVGEGT. The CDR3 DNA follows: TGTGCCAGCAGCCGGGGGGGGACCGGGACTAGCGGGAATAATGAGCAGTTCTTC. Translation: CASSRGGTGTSGNNEQFF.